A single T cell receptor (beta chain) is shown here with its context. Its antigen remains unidentified. The data stem from a study of cytomegalovirus exposure and HLA in healthy donors. Using immunoSEQ multiplex PCR, the repertoire was profiled, and TCRdb retains in-frame clones only, with some absent. The table lists about 170,000 clones, about nine tenths of them singletons. The study's findings and limits: A classifier reportedly called cytomegalovirus status with high sensitivity and specificity. CMV antigen specificity was confirmed in vitro for a few CMV-associated chains. One later analysis, an examination of the 100 to 150 validation repertoires, found that first-cohort TCR clusters tended to co-occur in them. Fewer than 200 TCR beta chains were listed as cytomegalovirus-associated.

Material for sequencing was PBMCs. This receptor was obtained from a man between 18 and 29 years old in good health and CMV-seropositive.

The CDR3 spells CASMTGGSTDTQYF. The CDR3 DNA reads as TGCGCCAGCATGACAGGGGGGAGCACAGATACGCAGTATTTT. The rearrangement joins TRBV5-1 to TRBJ2-3; TRBD1 matches 9 bases. The CDR3 extends over 14 amino acids. Germline lookup yields CDR1 SGHRS and CDR2 YFSETQ. J lost 0 bases, V lost 6 bases, and 2 bases had no gene match.